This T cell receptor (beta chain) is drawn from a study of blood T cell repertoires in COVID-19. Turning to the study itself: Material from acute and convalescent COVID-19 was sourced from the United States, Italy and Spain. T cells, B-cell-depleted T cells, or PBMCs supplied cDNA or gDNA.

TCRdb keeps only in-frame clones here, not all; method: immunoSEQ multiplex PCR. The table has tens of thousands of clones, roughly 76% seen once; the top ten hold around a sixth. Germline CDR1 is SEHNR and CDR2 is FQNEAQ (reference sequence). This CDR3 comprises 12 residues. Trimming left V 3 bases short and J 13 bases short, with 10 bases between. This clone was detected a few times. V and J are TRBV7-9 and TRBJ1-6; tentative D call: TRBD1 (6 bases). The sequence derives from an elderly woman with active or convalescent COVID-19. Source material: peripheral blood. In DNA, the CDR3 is TGTGCCAGCAGCTTGACAGGTGGCCCCCTCCACTTT. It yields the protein CASSLTGGPLHF.